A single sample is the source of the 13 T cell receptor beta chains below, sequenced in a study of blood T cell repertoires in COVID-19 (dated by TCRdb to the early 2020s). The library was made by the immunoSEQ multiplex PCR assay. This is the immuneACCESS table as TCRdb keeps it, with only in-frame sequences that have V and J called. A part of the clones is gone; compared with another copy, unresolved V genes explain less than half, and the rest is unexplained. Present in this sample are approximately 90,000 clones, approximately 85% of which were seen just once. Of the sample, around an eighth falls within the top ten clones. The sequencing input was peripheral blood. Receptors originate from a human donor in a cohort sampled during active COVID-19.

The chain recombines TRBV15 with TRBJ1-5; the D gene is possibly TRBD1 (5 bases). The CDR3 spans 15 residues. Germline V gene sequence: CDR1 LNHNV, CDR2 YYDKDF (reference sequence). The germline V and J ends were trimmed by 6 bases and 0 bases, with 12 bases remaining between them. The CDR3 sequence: CATRGGAYSNQPQHF. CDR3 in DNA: TGTGCCACCAGGGGAGGGGCGTATAGCAATCAGCCCCAGCATTTT.

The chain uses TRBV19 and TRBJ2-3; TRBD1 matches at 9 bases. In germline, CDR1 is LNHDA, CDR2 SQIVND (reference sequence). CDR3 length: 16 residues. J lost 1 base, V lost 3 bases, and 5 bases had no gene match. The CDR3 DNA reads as TGTGCCAGTAGTATCGACAGGGACAGGGGCACAGATACGCAGTATTTT. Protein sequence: CASSIDRDRGTDTQYF.

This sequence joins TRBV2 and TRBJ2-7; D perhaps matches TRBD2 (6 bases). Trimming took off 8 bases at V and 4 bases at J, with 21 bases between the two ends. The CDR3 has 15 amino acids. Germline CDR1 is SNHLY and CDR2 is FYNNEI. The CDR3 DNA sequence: TGTGCCAGCTCCCCCGGGACTGACCGGTCTTACGAGCAGTACTTC. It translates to CASSPGTDRSYEQYF.

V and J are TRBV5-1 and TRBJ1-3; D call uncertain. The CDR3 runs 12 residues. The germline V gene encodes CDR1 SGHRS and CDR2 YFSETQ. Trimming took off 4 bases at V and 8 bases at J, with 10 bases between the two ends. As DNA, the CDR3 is TGCGCCAGCAGCACCGGTCGGGACACCATATATTTT. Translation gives CASSTGRDTIYF.

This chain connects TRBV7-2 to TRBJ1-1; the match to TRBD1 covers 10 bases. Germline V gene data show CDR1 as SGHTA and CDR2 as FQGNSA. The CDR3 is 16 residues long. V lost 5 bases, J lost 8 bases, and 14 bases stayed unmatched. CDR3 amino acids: CASSPGRGQGSAEAFF. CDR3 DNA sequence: TGTGCCAGCAGCCCAGGGAGGGGACAGGGGTCGGCCGAAGCTTTCTTT.

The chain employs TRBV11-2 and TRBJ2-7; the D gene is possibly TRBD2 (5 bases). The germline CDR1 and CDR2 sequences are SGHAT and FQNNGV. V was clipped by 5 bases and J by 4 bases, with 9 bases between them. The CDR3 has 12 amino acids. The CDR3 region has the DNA TGTGCCAGCAGCAGAACGGGGTACGAGCAGTACTTC. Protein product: CASSRTGYEQYF.

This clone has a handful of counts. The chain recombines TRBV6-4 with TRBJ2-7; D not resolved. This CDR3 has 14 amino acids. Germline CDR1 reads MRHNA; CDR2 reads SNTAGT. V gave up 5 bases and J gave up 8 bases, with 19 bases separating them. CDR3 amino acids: CASSWATSGMQQYF. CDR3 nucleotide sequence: TGTGCCAGCAGTTGGGCGACCTCTGGTATGCAGCAGTACTTC.

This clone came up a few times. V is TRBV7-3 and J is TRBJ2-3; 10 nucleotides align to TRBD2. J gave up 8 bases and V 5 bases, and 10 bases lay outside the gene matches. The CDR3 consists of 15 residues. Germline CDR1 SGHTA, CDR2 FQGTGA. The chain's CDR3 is CASSPALAGARTQYF. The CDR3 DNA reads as TGTGCCAGCAGCCCCGCGCTAGCGGGGGCACGTACGCAGTATTTT.

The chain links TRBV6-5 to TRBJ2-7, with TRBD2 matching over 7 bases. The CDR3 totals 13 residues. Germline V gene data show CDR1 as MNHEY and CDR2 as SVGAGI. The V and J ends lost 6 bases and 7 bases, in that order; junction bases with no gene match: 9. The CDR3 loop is CASRWDYPGEQYF. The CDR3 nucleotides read TGTGCCAGCAGATGGGACTACCCAGGAGAGCAGTACTTC.

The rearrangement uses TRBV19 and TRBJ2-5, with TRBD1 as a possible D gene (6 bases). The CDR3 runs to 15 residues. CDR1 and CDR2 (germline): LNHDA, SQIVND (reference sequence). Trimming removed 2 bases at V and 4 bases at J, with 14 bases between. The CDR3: CASSILGLGAETQYF. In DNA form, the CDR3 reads TGTGCCAGTAGTATATTGGGTTTGGGGGCAGAGACCCAGTACTTC.

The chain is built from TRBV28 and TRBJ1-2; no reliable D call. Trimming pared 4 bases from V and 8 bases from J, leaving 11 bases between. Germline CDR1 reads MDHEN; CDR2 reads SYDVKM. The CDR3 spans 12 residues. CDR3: CASSSFPLGYTF. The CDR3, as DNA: TGTGCCAGCAGTTCCTTCCCCCTGGGCTACACCTTC.

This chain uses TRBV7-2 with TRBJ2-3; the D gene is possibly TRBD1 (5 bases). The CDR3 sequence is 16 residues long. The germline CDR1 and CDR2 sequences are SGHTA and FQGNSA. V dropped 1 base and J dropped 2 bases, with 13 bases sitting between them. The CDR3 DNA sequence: TGTGCCAGCAGCTTAGTAGGGGATTCCTCCACAGATACGCAGTATTTT. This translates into CASSLVGDSSTDTQYF.

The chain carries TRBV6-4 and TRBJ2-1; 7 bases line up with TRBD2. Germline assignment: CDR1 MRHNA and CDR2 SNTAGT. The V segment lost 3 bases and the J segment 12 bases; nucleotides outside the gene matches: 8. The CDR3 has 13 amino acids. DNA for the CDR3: TGTGCCAGCAGTGAGCAAGATAGCGGGCCGCAGTTCTTC. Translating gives CASSEQDSGPQFF.